Sequencing of this T cell receptor (beta chain) was carried out in a study of cytomegalovirus exposure and HLA in healthy donors. Separate from the roughly 700-subject first cohort was the roughly 120-subject validation cohort, to which the donors belonged. As to this clone: Its specificity is unknown.

The CDR3 extends over 15 amino acids. Germline V gives CDR1 MNHNS, CDR2 SASEGT. V lost 4 bases and J lost 4, with 11 bases in between. Repertoires were generated with immunoSEQ multiplex PCR, while TCRdb's copy carries only in-frame clones and drops some. Of tens of thousands of clones listed, around 95% are singletons. Points from the study as a whole: Rare sequences made up most TCRs, while some public TCRs were found in many donors. Researchers catalogued roughly 170 TCR beta chains as cytomegalovirus-associated. Cytomegalovirus status was reportedly diagnosed by the classifier with high sensitivity and specificity.

The sequence was collected from a man aged 18 to 29 in good health and CMV-seronegative. The sample taken for sequencing was PBMCs. This rearrangement joins TRBV6-1 to TRBJ2-6; D call uncertain. The CDR3 DNA is TGTGCCAGCAGTGCAGAGGCCGGAGGGGCCAACGTCCTGACTTTC. Protein sequence: CASSAEAGGANVLTF.